This TCR beta chain was sequenced for a study of blood T cells in healthy people across ages. For this clonotype: Its antigen is unidentified.

It was with a sample-barcoded 5' primer and a J-beta primer mix that a second PCR of roughly 7 to 12 cycles was run. Every molecule of cDNA carried a tag from a template-switch adaptor with 12 random nucleotides. Using its own MiXCR run on the 5' RACE reads, TCRdb lists one record per CDR3 protein. The sample lists about 780,000 distinct CDR3 sequences, roughly 46% occurring once. CDR1 SGHRS and CDR2 YFSETQ come from the germline V gene. The CDR3 is 16 residues long. V was pared by 0 bases and J by 11 bases, with 16 bases of the junction left unmatched. General study results and limits: When one million T cells were used, diversity estimates were thought to be underestimates. The long-lived group displayed more naive CD4+ cells, plus higher diversity, than the aged donors did.

The V and J genes are TRBV5-1 and TRBJ2-5; TRBD1 aligns across 7 bases. This receptor was taken from an elderly man in good health. The sequenced material came from blood. CDR3 sequence: CASSLVRGRGFDEQYF. The DNA of the CDR3 is TGCGCCAGCAGCTTGGTTCGTGGCAGGGGGTTTGATGAGCAGTACTTC.